A single sample gave rise to the 22 T cell receptor beta chains below, sequenced in a study of OX40 agonist ivuxolimab in advanced cancers. Using immunoSEQ multiplex PCR, the repertoire was profiled, and TCRdb retains in-frame clones only, with some absent. The profile shows approximately 74,000 clones, 85% to 95% of them singletons. The material was CD4+ or CD8+ T cells sorted from blood, obtained in a trial of the OX40 agonist ivuxolimab. These receptor sequences come from an adult with an advanced solid tumor such as melanoma, head and neck, liver or kidney cancer.

This chain uses TRBV4-1 with TRBJ2-7, with D unresolved. The CDR3 extends over 14 amino acids. V was trimmed by 1 base and J by 5 bases, leaving 12 bases between them. The germline CDR1 and CDR2 sequences are MGHRA and YSYEKL. CDR3 bases: TGCGCCAGCAGCCAAGTACCTCAGGCAAACGAGCAGTACTTC. Residues: CASSQVPQANEQYF.

The V call is TRBV29-1, the J call TRBJ2-2; D is possibly TRBD1 (6 bases). V lost 8 bases and J lost 1, with 11 bases in between. Germline V lookup: CDR1 SQVTM, CDR2 ANQGSEA. This CDR3 contains 13 residues. DNA of the CDR3: TGCAGCAAAATGGACAGGAACACCGGGGAGCTGTTTTTT. Translating it yields CSKMDRNTGELFF.

CDR3 sequence reads: CASSRTGNTEAFF. The CDR3 coding sequence is TGTGCCAGCAGCCGTACAGGAAACACTGAAGCTTTCTTT. V gene TRBV7-9 combines with J gene TRBJ1-1; TRBD1 is a possible D gene (5 bases). The CDR3 sequence is 13 residues long. The germline V gene encodes CDR1 SEHNR and CDR2 FQNEAQ (reference sequence). Trimming left V 5 bases short and J 2 bases short, with 9 bases between.

This clone is a singleton in its sample. V gene TRBV27 combines with J gene TRBJ1-1; 7 bases fit TRBD1. CDR1 is MNHEY and CDR2 is SMNVEV in the germline V gene (reference sequence). J gave up 0 bases and V 2 bases, and 3 bases lay outside the gene matches. The CDR3 is 15 amino acids. The CDR3 loop is CASSLRGTVNTEAFF. The CDR3 DNA reads as TGTGCCAGCAGTTTAAGGGGGACAGTGAACACTGAAGCTTTCTTT.

The chain links TRBV4-3 to TRBJ1-2; a weak D match, TRBD1 (5 bases). This CDR3 comprises 15 residues. Germline CDR1 is LGHNA and CDR2 is YSLEER. The V gene lost 4 bases and the J gene lost 5 bases, with 17 bases spanning the gap. CDR3 DNA: TGCGCCAGCAGCCCCCAGGACACCGAATTTTATGGCTACACCTTC. It translates to CASSPQDTEFYGYTF.

V is TRBV28 and J is TRBJ1-2; 9 positions agree with TRBD1. Germline V gene data show CDR1 as MDHEN and CDR2 as SYDVKM. The CDR3 extends over 16 amino acids. The V and J ends lost 0 bases and 4 bases, in that order; junction bases with no gene match: 6. The CDR3 coding sequence is TGTGCCAGCAGTTTATGGTCCGGGACAGGGAGCTATGGCTACACCTTC. This gives the protein CASSLWSGTGSYGYTF.

The gene calls are TRBV19 and TRBJ2-7, with 8 positions matching TRBD1. V shed 5 bases and J 0 bases; nucleotides not matched to a gene: 6. Germline CDR1 and CDR2: LNHDA and SQIVND (reference sequence). This CDR3 contains 15 residues. The CDR3 DNA reads as TGTGCCAGTAGTTGGTCGGGACAGGACTCCTACGAGCAGTACTTC. It codes for CASSWSGQDSYEQYF. The variable domain in full, completed from reference TRBV19 and TRBJ2-7, reads DGGITQSPKYLFRKEGQNVTLSCEQNLNHDAMYWYRQDPGQGLRLIYYSQIVNDFQKGDIAEGYSVSREKKESFPLTVTSAQKNPTAFYLCASSWSGQDSYEQYFGPGTRLTVT.

The chain links TRBV7-3 to TRBJ1-2; D is ambiguous. The CDR3 runs 13 residues. Germline V gives CDR1 SGHTA, CDR2 FQGTGA. The V end was cut by 3 bases, the J end by 0 bases, with 5 bases between. CDR3 residues: CASSFGANYGYTF. The CDR3 DNA is TGTGCCAGCAGCTTTGGGGCTAACTATGGCTACACCTTC.

The gene calls are TRBV28 and TRBJ2-2; 8 nucleotides line up with TRBD2. CDR3 length equals 16 residues. Per the germline V gene, CDR1 is MDHEN and CDR2 is SYDVKM. V gave up 7 bases and J gave up 2 bases; unmatched junction bases: 9. The CDR3 loop reads CASTRWSGSNTGELFF. The CDR3 region has the DNA TGTGCCAGCACTCGGTGGAGCGGGAGTAACACCGGGGAGCTGTTTTTT.

The genes are TRBV4-3 and TRBJ1-5, with unresolved D. Germline assignment: CDR1 LGHNA and CDR2 YSLEER. The length of the CDR3 is 15 residues. V lost 0 bases and J 0 bases, leaving 6 bases between the germline ends. CDR3 region: CASSQDLSSNQPQHF. CDR3 sequence (DNA): TGCGCCAGCAGCCAAGATCTGAGTAGCAATCAGCCCCAGCATTTT.

V usage is TRBV27 and J usage is TRBJ2-7; maybe TRBD2 (5 bases). This CDR3 has 12 residues. V lost 6 bases to trimming and J lost 0 bases, with 6 bases between them. The germline V gene has CDR1 MNHEY and CDR2 SMNVEV (reference sequence). This chain's CDR3 is CASRDFSYEQYF. CDR3 DNA sequence: TGTGCCAGCAGGGACTTCTCCTACGAGCAGTACTTC.

The rearrangement links TRBV9 to TRBJ2-3; D gene uncertain. The CDR3 length is 15 residues. Trimming took 4 bases from V and 0 from J, leaving 12 bases between them. Germline-derived CDR1 and CDR2 are SGDLS and YYNGEE. The CDR3 here is CASSPSTTSTDTQYF. For the CDR3, the DNA is TGTGCCAGCAGCCCTTCAACGACTAGCACAGATACGCAGTATTTT.

The rearrangement links TRBV5-3 to TRBJ2-7; D might be TRBD2 (6 bases). TRBV5-3 counts as an open reading frame of uncertain function. V lost 8 bases to trimming and J lost 4 bases, with 19 bases between them. The CDR3 is made up of 14 amino acids. The CDR3 DNA sequence: TGTGCCAGCAGCCCAATTGAAGGAGGGTACGAGCAGTACTTC. Encoded protein: CASSPIEGGYEQYF.

The chain couples TRBV4-3 to TRBJ1-5, with a possible D match to TRBD1 (5 bases). In germline, CDR1 is LGHNA, CDR2 YSLEER. Trimming took off 0 bases at V and 5 bases at J, with 11 bases between the two ends. This CDR3 comprises 15 residues. DNA for the CDR3: TGCGCCAGCAGCCAAGAACTCAGGGAGGATCAGCCCCAGCATTTT. It codes for CASSQELREDQPQHF.

The chain recombines TRBV5-6 with TRBJ2-7; D gene uncertain. Trimming left V 1 base short and J 0 bases short, with 8 bases between. Germline loops: CDR1 SGHDT, CDR2 YYEEEE. The CDR3 has 14 amino acids. The CDR3 is CASSLFGDSYEQYF. CDR3 in DNA: TGTGCCAGCAGCTTGTTTGGGGACTCCTACGAGCAGTACTTC.

This sequence joins TRBV7-9 and TRBJ1-1; D gene unclear. This CDR3 comprises 12 residues. Looked up from germline, CDR1 is SEHNR and CDR2 is FQNEAQ (reference sequence). V dropped 4 bases and J dropped 6 bases, with 9 bases sitting between them. The CDR3 here is CASSSLWAEAFF. CDR3 coding DNA: TGTGCCAGCAGCTCCCTCTGGGCTGAAGCTTTCTTT.

The V and J genes are TRBV6-1 and TRBJ1-2; D is unclear. Trimming removed 3 bases at V and 4 bases at J, with 12 bases between. The CDR3 runs 14 residues. Germline V lookup: CDR1 MNHNS, CDR2 SASEGT. Here the CDR3 DNA reads TGTGCCAGCAGTGATCGGGGAGAGGGCTATGGCTACACCTTC. This encodes CASSDRGEGYGYTF.

J is TRBJ2-2 and V is TRBV19; D perhaps matches TRBD1 (5 bases). The germline CDR1 and CDR2 sequences are LNHDA and SQIVND (reference sequence). This CDR3 has 17 amino acids. With 4 bases removed from V and 5 bases from J, the gap between germline ends came to 20 bases. The CDR3 reads CASSTHEVGVRTGELFF. In DNA, the CDR3 is TGTGCCAGTAGTACCCACGAGGTAGGGGTTCGTACCGGGGAGCTGTTTTTT.

This clone has only one observation. At one end the junction does not follow the germline gene, possibly because of a read error. The rearrangement joins TRBV5-4 to TRBJ1-4, with D unresolved. Germline assignment: CDR1 SGHNT and CDR2 YYREEE (reference sequence). The CDR3 has 14 residues. CDR3 nucleotide sequence: TGCGCCAGCACCGAGGAGCCGGGGAATGAAAAACTGTTTTTT. It encodes CASTEEPGNEKLFF. Variable domain in full (rest from reference TRBV5-4 and TRBJ1-4): ETGVTQSPTHLIKTRGQQVTLRCSSQSGHNTVSWYQQALGQGPQFIFQYYREEENGRGNFPPRFSGLQFPNYSSELNVNALELDDSALYLCASTEEPGNEKLFFGSGTQLSVL.

This chain uses TRBV27 with TRBJ2-3; 13 nucleotides agree with TRBD2. This CDR3 has 15 amino acids. Germline V gene data show CDR1 as MNHEY and CDR2 as SMNVEV (reference sequence). The J segment lost 6 bases and the V segment lost 8 bases, leaving 8 bases of the junction unmatched. In DNA, the CDR3 is TGTGCCAGCTCGGGACTAGCGGGATTTAGCGATACGCAGTATTTT. Translating it yields CASSGLAGFSDTQYF.

This clone has more than one count but fewer than ten. Relative to the germline gene, one junction end is altered; a read error may explain this. The CDR3 region is CASSPRLLGELFF. DNA for the CDR3: TGTGCTAGCAGCCCCCGTCTTCTCGGGGAGCTGTTTTTT. This chain links TRBV7-7 with TRBJ2-2; no reliable D call. CDR1 and CDR2 from the germline V gene are SSHAT and FNYEAQ (reference sequence). This CDR3 comprises 13 residues.

This chain connects TRBV4-1 to TRBJ2-1; D is ambiguous. V dropped 0 bases and J dropped 5 bases, with 5 bases sitting between them. The germline gives CDR1 MGHRA, CDR2 YSYEKL. The CDR3 covers 13 residues. CDR3 sequence: CASSQERHNEQFF. The CDR3 bases are TGCGCCAGCAGCCAAGAACGCCACAATGAGCAGTTCTTC.